A single sample gave rise to the 9 T cell receptor beta chains below, sequenced in a study of cytomegalovirus exposure and HLA in healthy donors. In the PCR, 60 Vbeta and 13 Jbeta primers were used. The table came from immunoSEQ multiplex PCR; TCRdb's copy has only in-frame clones and leaves some out. The table records more than 130,000 clones, around 81% of them present only once. The specimen was PBMCs. The receptors derive from a middle-aged man in good health and CMV-seropositive.

The chain employs TRBV29-1 and TRBJ2-7; tentative D call: TRBD1 (6 bases). From germline, CDR1 is SQVTM and CDR2 ANQGSEA. V was cut by 4 bases and J by 4 bases, with 17 bases left in between. This CDR3 has 14 residues. CDR3 residues: CSVVTQGLVYEQYF. CDR3 bases: TGCAGCGTTGTCACACAGGGTTTAGTGTACGAGCAGTACTTC.

The J gene is TRBJ2-5, the V gene TRBV6-6, with D hard to call. The DNA end is a closer match to TRBJ2-7, so the J assignment may be wrong. The CDR3 spans 11 residues. Per germline, CDR1 MNHNY and CDR2 SVGAGI (reference sequence). The CDR3 DNA follows: TGTGCCAGCGTGTGGGGCTACGAGCAGTACTTC. Translating it yields CASVWGYEQYF.

CDR3: CASSLTGQPQHF. The CDR3 DNA sequence: TGTGCCAGCAGCCTAACAGGTCAGCCCCAGCATTTT. V is TRBV11-2 and J is TRBJ1-5; D is perhaps TRBD1 (5 bases). The germline CDR1 and CDR2 sequences are SGHAT and FQNNGV. The CDR3 sequence is 12 residues long. Between the trimmed V and J ends, which lost 5 bases and 6 bases, there was a span of 8 bases.

CDR3 DNA: TGTGCCAGCAGCCCACCCCTCCTTCCCCTCGAGCAGTACTTC. Encoded protein: CASSPPLLPLEQYF. This chain uses TRBV7-9 with TRBJ2-5; D not certain. The J call may be mistaken, given a closer DNA end match to TRBJ2-7. Per germline, CDR1 SEHNR and CDR2 FQNEAQ (reference sequence). The CDR3 spans 14 residues.

The genes are TRBV28 and TRBJ2-5, with 9 bases fitting TRBD1. V lost 6 bases and J lost 3; bases outside the gene matches: 11. CDR1 MDHEN and CDR2 SYDVKM come from the germline V gene. The CDR3 has 16 residues. The CDR3 region has the DNA TGTGCCAGCAGAAAAGACGGGACAGGGAAGGAAGAGACCCAGTACTTC. Protein: CASRKDGTGKEETQYF. The whole variable domain, remainder taken from reference TRBV28 and TRBJ2-5, is DVKVTQSSRYLVKRTGEKVFLECVQDMDHENMFWYRQDPGLGLRLIYFSYDVKMKEKGDIPEGYSVSREKKERFSLILESASTNQTSMYLCASRKDGTGKEETQYFGPGTRLLVL.

This chain links TRBV2 with TRBJ1-4, with 7 bases matching TRBD1. V gave up 8 bases and J gave up 7 bases; unmatched junction bases: 13. CDR3 size: 15 residues. Germline assignment: CDR1 SNHLY and CDR2 FYNNEI. CDR3 sequence reads: CASALNRGGREKLFF. Written as DNA, the CDR3 is TGTGCCAGCGCCCTCAACAGGGGAGGACGTGAAAAACTGTTTTTT.

The table lists this clone with a count of one. This chain uses TRBV19 with TRBJ1-2; no firm D call. V shed 5 bases and J shed 6 bases, with 13 bases lying between them. Germline V lookup: CDR1 LNHDA, CDR2 SQIVND (reference sequence). CDR3 size: 13 residues. As DNA, the CDR3 is TGTGCCAGTAGTCTGCTTTCCGGGGATGGCTACACCTTC. It encodes CASSLLSGDGYTF.

The chain uses TRBV6-4 and TRBJ1-6; D unclear. Germline V gives CDR1 MRHNA, CDR2 SNTAGT. The length of the CDR3 is 17 residues. V was clipped by 6 bases and J by 3 bases, with 18 bases between them. CDR3 nucleotide sequence: TGTGCCAGCAGGCTTAGGGAGGCGAGCGTCTATAATTCACCCCTCCACTTT. Its translation is CASRLREASVYNSPLHF.

The rearrangement uses TRBV15 and TRBJ1-6, with a possible D match to TRBD1 (5 bases). CDR3 length: 13 amino acids. Germline lookup yields CDR1 LNHNV and CDR2 YYDKDF (reference sequence). The V gene lost 3 bases and the J gene lost 8 bases, with 8 bases spanning the gap. The CDR3 DNA reads TGTGCCACCAGCAGGGGACTGGATTCACCCCTCCACTTT. Protein sequence: CATSRGLDSPLHF. Based on the CDR3 plus reference TRBV15 and TRBJ1-6, the full variable domain is DAMVIQNPRYQVTQFGKPVTLSCSQTLNHNVMYWYQQKSSQAPKLLFHYYDKDFNNEADTPDNFQSRRPNTSFCFLDIRSPGLGDTAMYLCATSRGLDSPLHFGNGTRLTVT.